The sequence of this T cell receptor beta chain was determined in a study of PD-1 blockade in classical Hodgkin lymphoma. Sequenced by immunoSEQ multiplex PCR; TCRdb stores in-frame clones only, minus some. The table has tens of thousands of clones, over 75% seen once. Time point meaning: cycle 4 day 1 (C4D1), after 5 to 7 weeks of nivolumab. Every single patient, without exception, relapsed after autologous stem cell transplantation, and brentuximab vedotin exposure varied. The length of the CDR3 is 13 residues. Trimming pared 6 bases from V and 4 bases from J, leaving 12 bases between. The germline V gene encodes CDR1 LNHDA and CDR2 SQIVND (reference sequence).

This chain links TRBV19 with TRBJ2-5; maybe TRBD1 (5 bases). This TCR was sampled from a human donor with classical Hodgkin lymphoma. The input for sequencing was peripheral blood mononuclear cells (PBMCs), taken before the fourth cycle of nivolumab. CDR3 DNA: TGTGCCAGTAGCCAAGGACACCGAGAGACCCAGTACTTC. This encodes CASSQGHRETQYF.